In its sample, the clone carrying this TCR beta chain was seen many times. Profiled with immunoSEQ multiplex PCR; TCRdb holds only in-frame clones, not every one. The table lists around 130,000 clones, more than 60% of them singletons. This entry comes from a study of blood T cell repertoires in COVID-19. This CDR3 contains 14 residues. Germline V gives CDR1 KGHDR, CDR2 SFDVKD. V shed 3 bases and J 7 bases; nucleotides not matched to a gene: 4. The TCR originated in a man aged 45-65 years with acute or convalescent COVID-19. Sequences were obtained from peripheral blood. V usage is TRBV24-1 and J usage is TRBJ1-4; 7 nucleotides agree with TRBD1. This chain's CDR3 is CATSDPRQGEKLFF. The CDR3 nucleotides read TGTGCCACCAGTGATCCAAGACAGGGTGAAAAACTGTTTTTT.